This T cell receptor beta chain appears in the sequencing data of a study of T cells in Graves' hyperthyroidism and ophthalmopathy. Study-level results: The model anticipated ophthalmopathy a median approximately six months pre-onset.

This CDR3 has 14 residues. Germline assignment: CDR1 SNHLY and CDR2 FYNNEI. The V and J ends lost 4 bases and 7 bases respectively, with 13 bases between them. Amplification targeted TCR beta CDR3 regions from RNA transcripts. The HTBI primer set was used in a first-round RT-PCR of the TCR CDR3. TCRdb used MiXCR to reprocess the multiplex PCR reads, holding one entry per CDR3 protein. The repertoire has 500,000 to 550,000 distinct CDR3 sequences, less than 25% of them found once; the top ten carry around a quarter. There are many counts of this clonotype. Its specificity is not known. The V and J genes are TRBV2 and TRBJ2-2, with no clear D. Input material: blood. This clonotype originated in a man between 18 and 35 years old with Graves' hyperthyroidism. DNA of the CDR3: TGTGCCAGCAGTGTGGTCGGGTATAGCGGGGAGCTGTTTTTT. It codes for CASSVVGYSGELFF. Looking up the rest from reference TRBV2 and TRBJ2-2 gives the full variable domain: EPEVTQTPSHQVTQMGQEVILRCVPISNHLYFYWYRQILGQKVEFLVSFYNNEISEKSEIFDDQFSVERPDGSNFTLKIRSTKLEDSAMYFCASSVVGYSGELFFGEGSRLTVL.